The 5 T cell receptor beta chains in this list originate from one sample, sequenced in a study of control samples from healthy donors and cancer patients. Some clones are missing from TCRdb's copy, which holds only in-frame ones; the method was immunoSEQ multiplex PCR. The data show 40,000 to 50,000 clones, about 94% seen once. The sample consisted of blood. These receptors originate from a man in his sixties in good health.

This clone showed up just once. The rearrangement uses TRBV19 and TRBJ2-5; 7 bases fit TRBD2. Germline CDR1 and CDR2: LNHDA and SQIVND (reference sequence). CDR3 size: 16 residues. Trimming removed 3 bases from V and 5 bases from J; junction bases left unmatched: 12. CDR3 residues: CASSMRGGTPVETQYF. CDR3 sequence (DNA): TGTGCCAGTAGTATGAGGGGAGGGACCCCTGTCGAGACCCAGTACTTC.

This sequence joins TRBV6-5 and TRBJ2-5, with TRBD2 identical over 15 bases. Germline CDR1 and CDR2: MNHEY and SVGAGI. The CDR3 length is 15 residues. V dropped 7 bases and J dropped 2; count of bases not matched to a gene: 2. The CDR3 bases are TGTGCCAGCATAGGACTAGCGGGAGGGCAAGAGACCCAGTACTTC. Protein product: CASIGLAGGQETQYF.

This chain joins TRBV15 and TRBJ1-2; 7 bases align to TRBD1. CDR3 length: 14 residues. V lost 3 bases and J lost 5; bases outside the gene matches: 6. CDR1 is LNHNV and CDR2 is YYDKDF in the germline V gene (reference sequence). CDR3 bases: TGTGCCACCAGCAGCCTGACAGGGATTTATGGCTACACCTTC. Protein: CATSSLTGIYGYTF.

The chain employs TRBV27 and TRBJ1-2; 8 positions agree with TRBD1. Losses at the gene ends were 2 bases for V and 1 base for J; bases not matched to a gene: 6. CDR1 is MNHEY and CDR2 is SMNVEV in the germline V gene (reference sequence). CDR3 length equals 16 residues. The CDR3 DNA follows: TGTGCCAGCAGTTTAGTCGGGACAGGATTTAACTATGGCTACACCTTC. This gives the protein CASSLVGTGFNYGYTF.

CDR3 sequence reads: CASVKAFYGYTF. The CDR3 coding sequence is TGTGCCAGTGTAAAAGCCTTCTATGGCTACACCTTC. The gene calls are TRBV6-5 and TRBJ1-2; D unclear. The germline V and J ends were trimmed by 9 bases and 4 bases, with 12 bases remaining between them. This CDR3 is built from 12 residues. Looked up from germline, CDR1 is MNHEY and CDR2 is SVGAGI.